The 5 T cell receptor beta chains below all came from one sample that was sequenced in a study of blood T cell repertoires in COVID-19. TCRdb's table, derived via immunoSEQ multiplex PCR, lists solely in-frame clones and lacks some. The repertoire has around 200,000 clones, around 84% of them found once; the top ten carry roughly 3.2%. The specimen sequenced was PBMCs or T cells enriched from blood (not recorded which). These receptors were collected from a young woman who had recovered from COVID-19.

V usage is TRBV7-3 and J usage is TRBJ2-1; 10 bases align to TRBD2. The trim removed 0 bases at V and 8 bases at J, leaving 7 bases unmatched. This CDR3 contains 16 residues. Germline CDR1 and CDR2: SGHTA and FQGTGA. CDR3 in DNA: TGTGCCAGCAGCTTAACTTCCTTAGCGGGAGGAGATGAGCAGTTCTTC. This encodes CASSLTSLAGGDEQFF.

The chain joins TRBV18 to TRBJ1-2, with D possibly matching TRBD1 (5 bases). Looked up from germline, CDR1 is KGHSH and CDR2 is LQKENI. With 4 bases removed from V and 6 bases from J, the gap between germline ends came to 18 bases. The CDR3 runs to 15 residues. In nucleotides, the CDR3 is TGTGCCAGCTCACTAAAAGAATCGGGGGGTAATGGCTACACCTTC. This encodes CASSLKESGGNGYTF.

J is TRBJ2-1 and V is TRBV9; 16 bases are shared with TRBD2. V lost 0 bases and J lost 6; bases outside the gene matches: 6. Germline CDR1 is SGDLS and CDR2 is YYNGEE. The CDR3 extends over 18 amino acids. Here the CDR3 DNA reads TGTGCCAGCAGCGTAGGGGGACTAGCGGGAGGGCCCCTCAATGAGCAGTTCTTC. Protein: CASSVGGLAGGPLNEQFF.

As concerns this clone: Other DNA sequences in the same sample also yield this CDR3. The chain uses TRBV18 and TRBJ1-6, with 7 bases that match TRBD1. V trimming: 6 bases; J trimming: 6 bases; junction bases outside the gene matches: 5. This CDR3 region has 14 residues. Germline values: CDR1 KGHSH, CDR2 LQKENI. The CDR3 nucleotides are TGTGCCAGCTCGCTTGACAGGGTTAATTCACCCCTCCACTTT. It translates to CASSLDRVNSPLHF.

The chain combines TRBV7-3 with TRBJ2-7, with 10 positions matching TRBD1. Trimming cost V 5 bases and J 4 bases; bases outside gene matches: 8. CDR1 and CDR2 from the germline V gene are SGHTA and FQGTGA. This CDR3 is 15 amino acids long. The CDR3 region has the DNA TGTGCCAGCAGCGTTACCGGGACAGGGGTTTACGAGCAGTACTTC. This translates into CASSVTGTGVYEQYF.